This is a list of T cell receptor beta chains from one sample in a study of identical twins. TCRdb re-analysed the 5' RACE reads in MiXCR, keeping a single row per CDR3 protein. In the table there are a few hundred thousand distinct CDR3 sequences, 13% to 15% of which are singletons. Separately, the same data were catalogued under a study of yellow fever vaccine responses in identical twins.

The material sequenced was CD4+ T cells sorted from blood. The receptors originated from a woman aged 18-35 years in good health. The CDR3 runs from the conserved cysteine through the conserved F or W. A D gene is named only where the DNA matches it firmly. Some rows have no size entry. The others give once, few or many, or a class for an expanded clone.

size: NA
J: TRBJ2-7
length: 12
V: TRBV5-1
D: NA
CDR3: CASSEVGYEQYF
DNA: TGCGCCAGCAGCGAGGTGGGGTACGAGCAGTACTTC

size: few
J: TRBJ1-2
length: 17
V: TRBV6-5
D: TRBD1
CDR3: CASSYGGQGVLTDGYTF
DNA: TGTGCCAGCAGTTACGGAGGACAGGGGGTATTGACGGATGGCTACACCTTC

size: NA
J: TRBJ1-2
length: 15
V: TRBV7-9
D: NA
CDR3: CASSLSQAASNPFFF
DNA: TGTGCCAGCAGCTTAAGCCAGGCCGCGTCGAACCCCTTCTTCTTC

size: NA
J: TRBJ2-5
length: 14
V: TRBV19
D: TRBD2
CDR3: CASRGRGDGETQYF
DNA: TGTGCCAGTAGGGGACGGGGGGACGGGGAGACCCAGTACTTC

size: NA
J: TRBJ2-7
length: 20
V: TRBV12-5
D: NA
CDR3: CASGLVRKRLAAAIIYEQYF
DNA: TGTGCTAGTGGTTTGGTACGGAAAAGGCTGGCGGCGGCCATCATCTACGAGCAGTACTTC

size: NA
J: TRBJ2-3
length: 17
V: TRBV4-1
D: NA
CDR3: CASSQGLWSSGTDTQYF
DNA: TGCGCCAGCAGCCAAGGGCTTTGGAGCAGCGGCACAGATACGCAGTATTTT

size: NA
J: TRBJ2-7
length: 15
V: TRBV5-1
D: NA
CDR3: CASSLDLASSYEQYF
DNA: TGCGCCAGCAGCTTGGACCTAGCGAGCTCCTACGAGCAGTACTTC

size: NA
J: TRBJ2-2
length: 17
V: TRBV19
D: TRBD1
CDR3: CASSILGQGLRAGELFF
DNA: TGTGCCAGTAGTATCTTAGGACAGGGGCTACGGGCCGGGGAGCTGTTTTTT

size: NA
J: TRBJ2-5
length: 13
V: TRBV5-1
D: NA
CDR3: CATKTGDQETQYF
DNA: TGCGCCACCAAAACAGGAGACCAAGAGACCCAGTACTTC

size: NA
J: TRBJ2-3
length: 14
V: TRBV29-1
D: TRBD1
CDR3: CSVVTGGGTDTQYF
DNA: TGCAGCGTCGTGACAGGGGGCGGCACAGATACGCAGTATTTT

size: few
J: TRBJ2-1
length: 16
V: TRBV10-3
D: TRBD1
CDR3: CAISDPTGGGSNEQFF
DNA: TGTGCCATCAGTGACCCGACAGGGGGAGGGTCCAATGAGCAGTTCTTC

size: few
J: TRBJ2-7
length: 14
V: TRBV5-1
D: TRBD2
CDR3: CASSLTAGAYEQYF
DNA: TGCGCCAGCAGCTTAACAGCGGGAGCCTACGAGCAGTACTTC